By sample fraction, the clone carrying this T cell receptor beta chain is medium-sized (0.01 to 0.1%). The antigen remains undetermined. Deletions cut 5 bases from V and 6 bases from J, with 5 bases between. Germline CDR1 is MNHEY and CDR2 is SVGEGT. The CDR3 has 11 residues. The data stem from a study of liver allograft versus peripheral blood T cells. On the study more broadly: A comparison was made between T cell receptor repertoires in transplanted livers and those in recipients' peripheral blood.

TCRdb independently ran MiXCR on the reads; one entry per CDR3 protein. The sample has approximately 10,000 distinct CDR3 sequences; approximately 19% are singletons. Study results and limitations: A difference was reportedly observed between T cell receptor repertoires inside liver allografts and those in peripheral blood.

The receptor was derived from a human patient who had a liver transplant. The graft donor may have contributed some T cells. J is TRBJ2-1 and V is TRBV6-2 or TRBV6-3, with D hard to call. The CDR3 DNA sequence: TGTGCCAGCAGTGACCGCAATGAGCAGTTCTTC. Its protein product is CASSDRNEQFF.